Sequencing of this T cell receptor beta chain was carried out in a study of beta chain features in type 1 diabetes. Since all of the isolated RNA was reverse transcribed, expressed TCRB transcripts were what got sequenced. Generated by immunoSEQ multiplex PCR, the TCRdb table keeps only in-frame clones and is missing some. The sample holds roughly 730,000 clones; over 10% are singletons and the top ten take around 0.022%. CDR1 and CDR2 (germline): SGDLS, YYNGEE. V gave up 0 bases and J gave up 9 bases; unmatched junction bases: 13. The CDR3 runs 17 residues. Turning to this clone: Its antigen is not identified.

Study results and limitations: Among patients with Type 1 diabetes, TCRB CDR3s were moderately but significantly shorter in every one of the four CD4+ subsets.

The chain has TRBV9 and TRBJ2-1, with 9 bases lining up with TRBD2. The material sequenced was naive CD4+ T cells from blood. The TCR comes from a man between 18 and 29 years old with type 1 diabetes. Written as DNA, the CDR3 is TGTGCCAGCAGCGTAGCTACGTGGGGGATTAGCGGGGGTGAGCAGTTCTTC. Translating gives CASSVATWGISGGEQFF.